Each of the 7 T cell receptor beta chains below was sequenced from the same sample in a study of human T cells and chemical hapten exposure. Each CDR3 protein gets one entry after TCRdb re-called the RACE reads with MiXCR. The table includes roughly 100,000 distinct CDR3 sequences, 11% detected once. The time point was: patch test 1, 2 weeks after DPC sensitization. Stated treatment: therapeutic diphenylcyclopropenone sensitization with weekly scalp DPC. The specimen comprised whole blood, sampled in connection with sensitization to the hapten diphenylcyclopropenone (DPC). Receptors were obtained from a woman aged 40 to 49 with alopecia areata. Some clones in this sample may be carry-over from other donors' samples.

This clonotype was observed a handful of times. The chain links TRBV6-4 to TRBJ2-3, with 13 positions matching TRBD2. The CDR3 length is 16 residues. Germline assignment: CDR1 MRHNA and CDR2 SNTAGT. After removal of 6 bases from V and 1 base from J, the junction contained 4 bases not matched to a gene. CDR3 residues: CASSAGTSGGTDTQYF. CDR3 nucleotide sequence: TGTGCCAGCAGCGCCGGGACTAGCGGGGGCACAGATACGCAGTATTTT.

There are a few counts of this clonotype. The chain has TRBV7-2 and TRBJ1-5; D is undetermined. Germline V lookup: CDR1 SGHTA, CDR2 FQGNSA. V was clipped by 5 bases and J by 3 bases, with 17 bases between them. CDR3 size: 16 residues. DNA for the CDR3: TGTGCCAGCAGCCCCCTTGTAGGGATTGACAATCAGCCCCAGCATTTT. It is translated as CASSPLVGIDNQPQHF.

The sample holds a few counts of this clonotype. The CDR3 DNA reads TGCAGCGTTGAGGTGGTTTCTGGGGCCAACGTCCTGACTTTC. This sequence encodes CSVEVVSGANVLTF. The chain carries TRBV29-1 and TRBJ2-6, with D unclear. CDR3 length: 14 residues. Trimming removed 3 bases from V and 1 base from J, with 7 bases in between. Germline loops: CDR1 SQVTM, CDR2 ANQGSEA.

The chain links TRBV29-1 to TRBJ2-6; the D gene could be TRBD1 or TRBD2 (5 bases each). This CDR3 contains 14 residues. The V end lost 4 bases, the J end lost 8 bases, and 15 bases lay between the germline ends. Germline-derived CDR1 and CDR2 are SQVTM and ANQGSEA. DNA of the CDR3: TGCAGCGTTGGTATTGATGGGGGTACCAACGTCCTGACTTTC. Its translation: CSVGIDGGTNVLTF.

This clonotype has a handful of counts. The chain is built from TRBV5-5 and TRBJ1-1; a weak D match, TRBD1 (5 bases). This CDR3 region has 16 residues. CDR1 and CDR2 from the germline V gene are SGHKS and YYEKEE (reference sequence). Between the trimmed V and J ends, which lost 7 bases and 2 bases, there was a span of 21 bases. CDR3 residues: CASYSTFPTANTEAFF. DNA for the CDR3: TGTGCCAGCTATTCAACCTTCCCGACAGCTAACACTGAAGCTTTCTTT.

This clonotype was counted only a few times. V gene TRBV7-6 combines with J gene TRBJ2-5; the D gene is possibly TRBD2 (6 bases). Looked up from germline, CDR1 is SGHVS and CDR2 is FNYEAQ. V lost 6 bases to trimming and J lost 1 base, with 12 bases between them. This CDR3 is 14 amino acids long. The DNA for the CDR3 is TGTGCCAGCAGGGCGGTAGCGGCCCAAGAGACCCAGTACTTC. This encodes CASRAVAAQETQYF.

This clonotype was detected many times. The chain is built from TRBV7-6 and TRBJ2-5; TRBD1 agrees at 9 bases. The germline gives CDR1 SGHVS, CDR2 FNYEAQ. V trimming: 2 bases; J trimming: 5 bases; junction bases outside the gene matches: 6. The CDR3 contains 15 residues. Here the CDR3 DNA reads TGTGCCAGCAGCTTATTACAGGGGGCGCGGGAGACCCAGTACTTC. Translating gives CASSLLQGARETQYF.